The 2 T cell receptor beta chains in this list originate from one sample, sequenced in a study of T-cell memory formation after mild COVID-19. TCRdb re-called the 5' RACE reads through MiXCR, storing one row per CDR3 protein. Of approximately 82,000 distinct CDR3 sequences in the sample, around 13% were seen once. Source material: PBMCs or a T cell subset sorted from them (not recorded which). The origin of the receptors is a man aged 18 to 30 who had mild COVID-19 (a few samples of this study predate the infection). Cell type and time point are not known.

The CDR3 bases are TGCGCCAGCAGCCGGGAGACAGGGTTCTATGGCTACACCTTC. Residues: CASSRETGFYGYTF. V gene TRBV4-1 combines with J gene TRBJ1-2, with 7 nucleotides matching TRBD1. Germline lookup yields CDR1 MGHRA and CDR2 YSYEKL. CDR3 length: 14 residues. V trimming: 4 bases; J trimming: 4 bases; junction bases outside the gene matches: 6.

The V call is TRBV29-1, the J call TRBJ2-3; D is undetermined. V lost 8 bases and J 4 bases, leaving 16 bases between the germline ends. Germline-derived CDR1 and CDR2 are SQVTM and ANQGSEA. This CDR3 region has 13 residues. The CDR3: CSIPNDHADTQYF. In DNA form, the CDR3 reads TGCAGCATACCGAATGATCACGCAGATACGCAGTATTTT.